The sequence of this T cell receptor beta chain was determined in a study of T cell responses to AZD1222 COVID-19 vaccine. Germline V gene sequence: CDR1 WSHSY, CDR2 SAAADI. The CDR3 is 14 residues long. Germline trimming cut 6 bases from V and 2 bases from J; bases unmatched to any gene: 6. The repertoire was sequenced with immunoSEQ multiplex PCR; TCRdb's copy has only in-frame clones and lacks some. The profile shows 150,000 or so clones, approximately 90% of them singletons. The TCR comes from an adult who received the AZD1222 COVID-19 vaccine. The rearrangement links TRBV10-2 to TRBJ2-5; TRBD1 agrees at 7 bases. Sequenced material: peripheral blood, taken 28 days after the second AZD1222 dose. CDR3 DNA sequence: TGCGCCAGCAGGAAGGGACAGACTCAAGAGACCCAGTACTTC. This gives the protein CASRKGQTQETQYF.